One sample yielded the 20 T cell receptor beta chains listed below, sequenced in a study of blood T cell repertoires in COVID-19. Generated by immunoSEQ multiplex PCR, the TCRdb table keeps only in-frame clones and is missing some. This sample has over 150,000 clones, with about three quarters found just once. Material for sequencing was peripheral blood. The receptors stem from a man at least 80 years old with acute or convalescent COVID-19.

The V and J genes are TRBV3-1 (or the pseudogene TRBV3-2) and TRBJ2-3, with D tentatively TRBD2 (5 bases). Looked up from germline, CDR1 is LGHDT and CDR2 is YNNKEL (reference sequence). CDR3 length: 15 residues. The ends were cut back, 1 base at V and 1 base at J, with 9 bases in the middle. CDR3 nucleotide sequence: TGTGCCAGCAGCCAAGTCGGACTTGGCACAGATACGCAGTATTTT. Residues: CASSQVGLGTDTQYF.

V gene TRBV30 combines with J gene TRBJ2-7; TRBD2 is a possible D gene (5 bases). CDR1 and CDR2 from the germline V gene are GTSNPN and SVGIG (reference sequence). Trimming shortened V by 1 base and J by 9 bases, and 22 bases separated the two germline ends. The CDR3 is made up of 15 amino acids. For the CDR3, the DNA is TGTGCCTGGAGTGGTAACGGGCTAGCACGGGTTGGGCAGTACTTC. Amino acids: CAWSGNGLARVGQYF.

The chain uses TRBV11-3 and TRBJ2-3, with D perhaps matching TRBD1 (7 bases). This CDR3 contains 17 residues. CDR1 SGHNT and CDR2 YENEEA come from the germline V gene. Trimming cost V 0 bases and J 4 bases, with 17 bases left between them. The CDR3 nucleotides read TGTGCCAGCAGCTTAGATATGGGGGGACAGAGAGCAGATACGCAGTATTTT. It is translated as CASSLDMGGQRADTQYF.

This chain links TRBV6-1 with TRBJ2-5; 12 nucleotides align to TRBD2. The V segment lost 0 bases and the J segment 4 bases; nucleotides outside the gene matches: 6. CDR3 length: 17 amino acids. The germline V gene encodes CDR1 MNHNS and CDR2 SASEGT. CDR3 protein: CASSEAPLAGGPETQYF. As DNA, the CDR3 is TGTGCCAGCAGTGAAGCACCCCTAGCGGGGGGGCCAGAGACCCAGTACTTC.

The rearrangement joins TRBV6-5 to TRBJ2-5, with D perhaps matching TRBD2 (6 bases). CDR3 length: 14 residues. V was pared by 7 bases and J by 2 bases, with 14 bases between. CDR1 is MNHEY, CDR2 SVGAGI, per germline. CDR3 nucleotide sequence: TGTGCCAGCATGGGCGGGGCTCGACAAGAGACCCAGTACTTC. It is translated as CASMGGARQETQYF.

This chain uses TRBV3-1 (or the pseudogene TRBV3-2) with TRBJ2-3, with TRBD2 as a possible D gene (6 bases). V dropped 0 bases and J dropped 0 bases, with 10 bases sitting between them. This CDR3 contains 16 residues. The germline V gene has CDR1 LGHDT and CDR2 YNNKEL (reference sequence). CDR3 coding DNA: TGTGCCAGCAGCCAAGATTGGAGGGCTAGCACAGATACGCAGTATTTT. Its protein is CASSQDWRASTDTQYF.

The chain joins TRBV5-1 to TRBJ2-3; tentative D call: TRBD2 (5 bases). V was trimmed by 1 base and J by 1 base, leaving 7 bases between them. Germline CDR1 reads SGHRS; CDR2 reads YFSETQ. The CDR3 is made up of 14 amino acids. As DNA, the CDR3 is TGCGCCAGCAGCTTGCTGGGAGGCACAGATACGCAGTATTTT. Protein product: CASSLLGGTDTQYF.

V is TRBV25-1 and J is TRBJ1-1, with a possible D match to TRBD1 (5 bases). Germline CDR1 and CDR2: MGHDK and SYGVNS. V lost 0 bases and J lost 5, with 7 bases in between. There are 13 residues in the CDR3. CDR3 bases: TGTGCCAGCAGTGAATATGCAGGGACTGAAGCTTTCTTT. It is translated as CASSEYAGTEAFF. Based on the CDR3 plus reference TRBV25-1 and TRBJ1-1, the full variable domain is EADIYQTPRYLVIGTGKKITLECSQTMGHDKMYWYQQDPGMELHLIHYSYGVNSTEKGDLSSESTVSRIRTEHFPLTLESARPSHTSQYLCASSEYAGTEAFFGQGTRLTVV.

This clone was seen just once. The V and J genes are TRBV12-3 or TRBV12-4 and TRBJ1-1; 7 bases line up with TRBD1. After removal of 0 bases from V and 6 bases from J, the junction contained 1 base not matched to a gene. The CDR3 totals 13 residues. The CDR3 region has the DNA TGTGCCAGCAGTTTAGCCAGGGGGGCTGAAGCTTTCTTT. It encodes CASSLARGAEAFF.

The genes are TRBV19 and TRBJ2-1; 8 bases match TRBD1. The germline CDR1 and CDR2 sequences are LNHDA and SQIVND (reference sequence). CDR3 length: 17 residues. V gave up 5 bases and J gave up 2 bases; unmatched junction bases: 11. The CDR3: CASSPAHRGKPYNEQFF. The CDR3 region has the DNA TGTGCCAGTAGTCCAGCTCACAGGGGGAAGCCCTACAATGAGCAGTTCTTC.

The chain is built from TRBV5-1 and TRBJ2-5; a weak D match, TRBD1 (6 bases). V was trimmed by 0 bases and J by 3 bases, leaving 12 bases between them. CDR1 and CDR2 from the germline V gene are SGHRS and YFSETQ. The CDR3 length is 15 residues. The CDR3 region is CASSLGVNREETQYF. The CDR3 coding sequence is TGCGCCAGCAGCTTGGGGGTTAACAGGGAAGAGACCCAGTACTTC.

V and J are TRBV18 and TRBJ2-5, with 8 bases identical to TRBD2. The CDR3 length is 16 residues. Germline CDR1 reads KGHSH; CDR2 reads LQKENI. The J segment lost 1 base and the V segment lost 0 bases, leaving 4 bases of the junction unmatched. The CDR3 protein is CASSPPSSGAQETQYF. In DNA form, the CDR3 reads TGTGCCAGCTCACCACCGAGTAGCGGGGCCCAAGAGACCCAGTACTTC.

This sequence joins TRBV5-1 and TRBJ2-2; 7 bases agree with TRBD1. Trimming took 1 base from V and 1 from J; bases not matched to a gene: 1. The germline V gene encodes CDR1 SGHRS and CDR2 YFSETQ. The CDR3 extends over 15 amino acids. The CDR3 coding sequence is TGCGCCAGCAGCTTGCGGACAGGGAACACCGGGGAGCTGTTTTTT. It encodes CASSLRTGNTGELFF.

This chain links TRBV20-1 with TRBJ2-3; D unclear. Deletions cut 3 bases from V and 2 bases from J, with 12 bases between. The CDR3 consists of 14 residues. From germline, CDR1 is DFQATT and CDR2 SNEGSKA (reference sequence). The CDR3 DNA sequence: TGCAGTGCTAGTCTCGGTACTAACACAGATACGCAGTATTTT. As protein: CSASLGTNTDTQYF.

The chain uses TRBV7-2 and TRBJ2-2, with D unresolved. Per the germline V gene, CDR1 is SGHTA and CDR2 is FQGNSA. CDR3 length equals 13 residues. The CDR3 nucleotides are TGTGGAGCAATCGGTAGAAACACCGGGGAGCTGTTTTTT. This encodes CGAIGRNTGELFF. Full variable domain (rest looked up from reference TRBV7-2 and TRBJ2-2): GAGVSQSPSNKVTEKGKDVELRCDPISGHTALYWYRQSLGQGLEFLIYFQGNSAPDKSGLPSDRFSAERTGGSVSTLTIQRTQQEDSAVYLCGAIGRNTGELFFGEGSRLTVL.

The V gene is TRBV6-5, the J gene TRBJ1-1; D is uncertain. CDR1 is MNHEY, CDR2 SVGAGI, per germline. This CDR3 is built from 14 residues. V gave up 7 bases and J gave up 1 base, with 13 bases separating them. CDR3 DNA: TGTGCCAGCAAAGGAGGGCAGCCGAACACTGAAGCTTTCTTT. Amino acid sequence: CASKGGQPNTEAFF.

The chain joins TRBV5-6 to TRBJ1-3; tentatively, D is TRBD1 (6 bases). Germline-derived CDR1 and CDR2 are SGHDT and YYEEEE. This CDR3 has 15 residues. V lost 3 bases and J 2 bases, leaving 12 bases between the germline ends. CDR3 nucleotide sequence: TGTGCCAGCAGCTCCGGGGGGCGCCCTGGAAACACCATATATTTT. It translates to CASSSGGRPGNTIYF.

This clone was observed once. The chain couples TRBV6-5 to TRBJ1-5; a possible D gene is TRBD1 (6 bases). Germline loops: CDR1 MNHEY, CDR2 SVGAGI. CDR3 length equals 14 residues. Deletions cut 5 bases from V and 3 bases from J, with 11 bases between. DNA for the CDR3: TGTGCCAGCAGTCGCAGGGGAGACAATCAGCCCCAGCATTTT. Translation gives CASSRRGDNQPQHF.

V and J are TRBV19 and TRBJ2-5; possible D gene TRBD1, 5 bases. This CDR3 region has 12 residues. CDR1 and CDR2 (germline): LNHDA, SQIVND (reference sequence). V was clipped by 4 bases and J by 3 bases, with 6 bases between them. The CDR3 region has the DNA TGTGCCAGTAGTAAGGACAAAGAGACCCAGTACTTC. It encodes CASSKDKETQYF.

V is TRBV21-1 and J is TRBJ1-2. TRBV21-1 is reported as a pseudogene. This CDR3 region has 15 residues. The CDR3 sequence is CASVIGGGADYGYTF. The CDR3 DNA reads TGTGCCAGCGTAATCGGGGGGGGAGCTGACTATGGCTACACCTTC.